This TCR beta chain derives from a study of OX40 agonist ivuxolimab in advanced cancers. Study at large: The eligibility criteria allowed prior anti-PD-1, anti-PD-L1 or anti-CTLA-4 therapy, and 30% to 40% had some. Three patients responded partially, comprising one with hepatocellular carcinoma and two with cutaneous melanoma.

Sequenced by immunoSEQ multiplex PCR; TCRdb stores in-frame clones only, minus some. The sample shows about 58,000 clones, about 86% of them seen only once. Study-wide findings and caveats: Certain nonresponders likewise exhibited a low normalized T-cell clonal expansion. Clonal expansion was seen in CD4+ and CD8+ blood T cells by week 6 at 0.1 to 3.0 mg/kg.

Worth noting for this clone: What it recognizes is unknown.

This CDR3 spans 17 amino acids. V gave up 1 base and J gave up 6 bases; unmatched junction bases: 10. Looked up from germline, CDR1 is SGDLS and CDR2 is YYNGEE. The sequences come from CD4+ or CD8+ T cells sorted from blood, collected in a trial of the OX40 agonist ivuxolimab. This receptor was obtained from an adult with an advanced solid tumor such as melanoma, head and neck, liver or kidney cancer. This chain joins TRBV9 and TRBJ2-2; 9 bases align to TRBD2. The CDR3 spells CASSVYSGGGRAGELFF. CDR3 in DNA: TGTGCCAGCAGCGTATATAGCGGGGGCGGCCGCGCCGGGGAGCTGTTTTTT.